The clone carrying this T cell receptor beta chain was seen at least ten times. The CDR3 length is 14 residues. Deletions cut 6 bases from V and 3 bases from J, with 17 bases between. CDR1 and CDR2 (germline): SQVTM, ANQGSEA. This record belongs to a study of T cells after yellow fever vaccination. Each CDR3 protein is one row after TCRdb ran MiXCR on the 5' RACE reads. Among under 300,000 distinct CDR3 sequences, approximately 6.3% were seen once, and the ten largest hold 0.8% to 1.2%. The TCR sequence derives from a man aged 25 to 40 who received the YFV17D yellow fever vaccine. The gene calls are TRBV29-1 and TRBJ1-2, with no clear D. The sample here was CD4+ T cells sorted from PBMCs, taken on the day of the yellow fever booster vaccination. The CDR3 nucleotides are TGCAGCGTGACGGGCCTCGAGAGGGACTATGGCTACACCTTC. The encoded protein is CSVTGLERDYGYTF.